This T cell receptor beta chain was identified in a study of shared clonotypes between healthy human individuals. A note on this clone: Its antigen is not known.

Deep was the level used in running the assay. Sequencing used immunoSEQ multiplex PCR; TCRdb keeps in-frame clones, though not all of them. The sample records 1,400,000 or so clones, 98% to 99% being singletons. Germline CDR1 reads SGHTA; CDR2 reads FQGNSA. The V and J ends lost 5 bases and 12 bases, in that order; junction bases with no gene match: 21. This CDR3 has 17 residues. Study-level results: Generation probability values for non-shared clonotypes were lower than those for clonotypes shared by all four donors.

The sequenced material came from naive CD4+ T cells sorted from blood. Subset indicated: CD45RA+ positively selected. The V gene is TRBV7-2, the J gene TRBJ2-1; 8 positions match TRBD2. The clonotype originates from a man aged 25 to 40 in good health. The CDR3 reads CASSLISSGPPLDRQFF. The CDR3 coding sequence is TGTGCCAGCAGCCTGATCTCTAGCGGGCCCCCCTTAGATAGGCAGTTCTTC.